The present T cell receptor beta chain was sequenced within a study of T-cell memory formation after mild COVID-19. Across the whole study: TCR clusters showed largely donor specificity.

5'RACE, which relied on constant-segment primers, yielded TCR alpha and TCR beta cDNA libraries carrying sample barcodes and UMIs. TCRdb used MiXCR to reprocess the 5' RACE reads, holding one entry per CDR3 protein. The table has about 310,000 distinct CDR3 sequences, about a sixth seen once. V dropped 5 bases and J dropped 0 bases, with 11 bases sitting between them. CDR1 and CDR2 from the germline V gene are MNHEY and SVGAGI. This CDR3 contains 15 residues. Findings and limits, study-wide: Most CD4+ clones that shrank were in CM and EM, while CD8+ ones turned up in EMRA. Later expanders leaned CD4+, whereas day 15 to 85 contracting clones were balanced CD4/CD8.

This clonotype showed up just a few times. What it recognizes is unknown. The source of this sequence is a man aged 18-30 years who had mild COVID-19 (a few samples of this study predate the infection). Cell type and time point are not known. The chain joins TRBV6-5 to TRBJ1-3; the D gene is possibly TRBD1 (5 bases). Source material: PBMCs or a T cell subset sorted from them (not recorded which). The CDR3 here is CASSPQGLSGNTIYF. As DNA, the CDR3 is TGTGCCAGCAGTCCCCAGGGACTCTCTGGAAACACCATATATTTT.